These T cell receptor beta chains were read from a single sample in a study of T cell responses to AZD1222 COVID-19 vaccine. Assay: immunoSEQ multiplex PCR; the TCRdb copy retains only in-frame clones and omits some. The repertoire holds around 160,000 clones, with 90% to 95% as singletons. The sequenced sample was peripheral blood, obtained on day 0 of AZD1222 vaccination. The receptors derive from an adult in good health. Both conserved end residues are part of each CDR3. The D gene is left open where the match is weak. Clone sizes are given selectively: once, few, many, or a class where the clone is expanded.

j_call,v_call,clone_size,d_call,cdr3_aa,cdr3_nt
TRBJ1-1,TRBV9,-,TRBD1,CASSPRTGNTEAFF,TGTGCCAGCAGCCCCCGGACAGGGAACACTGAAGCTTTCTTT
TRBJ2-1,TRBV3-1/TRBV3-2,-,TRBD2,CASSQEKASGRNEQFF,TGTGCCAGCAGCCAAGAGAAGGCTAGCGGGAGGAATGAGCAGTTCTTC
TRBJ2-1,TRBV6-1,once,TRBD1,CASSEMWTGGNEQFF,TGTGCCAGCAGTGAAATGTGGACAGGGGGGAATGAGCAGTTCTTC
TRBJ2-2,TRBV11-3,-,TRBD2,CASSSGGGNTGELFF,TGTGCCAGCAGCTCCGGGGGGGGCAACACCGGGGAGCTGTTTTTT
TRBJ2-7,TRBV11-2,-,TRBD1,CASSSTWDRLYEQYF,TGTGCCAGCAGCTCGACTTGGGACAGACTTTACGAGCAGTACTTC
TRBJ1-2,TRBV28,-,TRBD1,CASSSGTGNYGYTF,TGTGCCAGCAGTTCCGGGACAGGGAACTATGGCTACACCTTC
TRBJ2-7,TRBV7-9,-,TRBD1,CASSDRDSSYEQYF,TGTGCCAGCAGCGACCGGGACAGCTCCTACGAGCAGTACTTC
TRBJ1-4,TRBV18,-,-,CASSPPSTASLRELFF,TGTGCCAGCTCACCACCCTCAACGGCGAGCTTGAGGGAACTGTTTTTT
TRBJ2-7,TRBV6-1,-,-,CASSERAPFGEQYF,TGTGCCAGCAGTGAAAGGGCTCCATTTGGGGAGCAGTACTTC
TRBJ1-1,TRBV11-3,-,-,CASSLDGRGGNTEAFF,TGTGCCAGCAGCTTAGATGGTCGGGGGGGGAACACTGAAGCTTTCTTT
TRBJ1-3,TRBV6-4,-,-,CASRSRGNTIYF,TGTGCCAGCAGATCCAGAGGAAACACCATATATTTT
TRBJ2-5,TRBV7-9,-,TRBD1,CASSSDRATEWETQYF,TGTGCCAGCAGCTCAGACAGGGCGACCGAGTGGGAGACCCAGTACTTC
TRBJ2-7,TRBV6-1,-,-,CASSERGAGEQYF,TGTGCCAGCAGTGAACGGGGGGCCGGGGAGCAGTACTTC
TRBJ1-3,TRBV29-1,-,TRBD1,CSVVNRGRSGNTIYF,TGCAGCGTCGTTAACAGGGGACGTTCTGGAAACACCATATATTTT